Following are 21 T cell receptor beta chains from one sample sequenced in a study of PD-1 blockade in classical Hodgkin lymphoma. Assay used: immunoSEQ multiplex PCR; TCRdb lists only in-frame clones, some missing. The sample contains around 17,000 clones, just under 85% of which appear only once. All the patients suffered relapse after autologous stem cell transplantation, and brentuximab vedotin exposure differed. Magnetic negative selection was used to purify CD4+ T cells from PBMCs that had been thawed. The sample was CD4+ T cells from blood, taken at baseline. Receptor source: a human donor with classical Hodgkin lymphoma.

The J gene is TRBJ1-2, the V gene TRBV5-1, with D possibly matching TRBD1 (5 bases). The germline CDR1 and CDR2 sequences are SGHRS and YFSETQ. The CDR3 runs to 14 residues. Trimming pared 4 bases from V and 2 bases from J, leaving 12 bases between. CDR3 DNA sequence: TGCGCCAGCAGCGAACAGACAGTGAACTATGGCTACACCTTC. Translated, it gives CASSEQTVNYGYTF.

The rearrangement links TRBV4-1 to TRBJ1-4, with D perhaps TRBD1 (6 bases). The CDR3 extends over 15 amino acids. Germline V CDR1 and CDR2: MGHRA, YSYEKL. The ends were cut back, 4 bases at V and 8 bases at J, with 17 bases in the middle. The DNA for the CDR3 is TGCGCCAGCAGCCGAACAGGGATGTCCTACGAAAAACTGTTTTTT. It codes for CASSRTGMSYEKLFF.

The rearrangement joins TRBV6-1 to TRBJ1-2; 8 positions match TRBD1. This CDR3 is built from 13 residues. Per germline, CDR1 MNHNS and CDR2 SASEGT. The ends lost 1 base at V and 8 bases at J; junction bases unmatched: 3. Here the CDR3 reads CASSEVQGAGYTF. The CDR3, as DNA: TGTGCCAGCAGTGAAGTGCAGGGGGCGGGCTACACCTTC.

The chain uses TRBV6-5 and TRBJ2-5, with 9 nucleotides matching TRBD1. TRBJ2-7 explains the end of the DNA better; the J call may be wrong. Germline CDR1 MNHEY, CDR2 SVGAGI. The CDR3 totals 15 residues. Here the CDR3 reads CASTNRGTGLNEQYF. The CDR3 DNA follows: TGTGCCAGCACCAACAGGGGGACAGGGTTGAACGAGCAGTACTTC.

The chain uses TRBV19 and TRBJ1-2; 8 bases match TRBD1. The CDR3 is 14 residues long. Per germline, CDR1 LNHDA and CDR2 SQIVND (reference sequence). With V trimmed by 5 bases and J by 4 bases, 6 bases remained unmatched. This CDR3 is CASSPDRDFYGYTF. As DNA, the CDR3 is TGTGCCAGTAGTCCGGACAGGGACTTCTATGGCTACACCTTC.

V usage is TRBV6-5 and J usage is TRBJ2-3, with 8 positions matching TRBD1. Germline V lookup: CDR1 MNHEY, CDR2 SVGAGI. The CDR3 length is 13 residues. The junction had 2 bases not matched to a gene; V was cut back by 6 bases and J by 3 bases. The CDR3 loop is CASRGQGTDTQYF. CDR3 DNA: TGTGCCAGCAGAGGACAGGGAACAGATACGCAGTATTTT.

This clone appeared a few times. V gene TRBV10-3 combines with J gene TRBJ2-7; D might be TRBD2 (5 bases). V shed 0 bases and J shed 2 bases, with 8 bases lying between them. Germline V lookup: CDR1 ENHRY, CDR2 SYGVKD. CDR3 length: 14 amino acids. In DNA form, the CDR3 reads TGTGCCATCAGTGAGTCCACGGGGACCTACGAGCAGTACTTC. It yields the protein CAISESTGTYEQYF.

This sequence joins TRBV27 and TRBJ2-7; 7 nucleotides match TRBD1. The V gene's germline CDR1 is MNHEY and CDR2 SMNVEV (reference sequence). The CDR3 has 15 amino acids. After removal of 6 bases from V and 2 bases from J, the junction contained 10 bases not matched to a gene. The CDR3 sequence: CASSASDRMTYEQYF. The DNA of the CDR3 is TGTGCCAGCAGCGCTTCGGACAGGATGACCTACGAGCAGTACTTC.

V is TRBV7-9 and J is TRBJ2-5, with 8 bases fitting TRBD2. The J call is doubtful: the DNA matches TRBJ2-7 better. CDR1 is SEHNR and CDR2 is FQNEAQ in the germline V gene (reference sequence). This CDR3 region has 18 residues. CDR3 DNA sequence: TGTGCCAGCAGCTTACCTAAAACGGGAAGCGGGAGCCCCTACGAGCAGTACTTC. The encoded protein is CASSLPKTGSGSPYEQYF.

The gene calls are TRBV6-1 and TRBJ1-3; no firm D call. The ends were cut back, 3 bases at V and 0 bases at J, with 6 bases in the middle. CDR1 and CDR2 from the germline V gene are MNHNS and SASEGT. The CDR3 contains 14 residues. CDR3 sequence: CASSDIYSGNTIYF. The DNA for the CDR3 is TGTGCCAGCAGTGATATTTACTCTGGAAACACCATATATTTT.

A few counts support this clone. This chain's CDR3 is CASTIQGQINSPLHF. The CDR3 DNA reads as TGTGCCAGCACCATCCAGGGACAGATAAATTCACCCCTCCACTTT. This sequence joins TRBV6-5 and TRBJ1-6, with 7 bases lining up with TRBD1. V was clipped by 7 bases and J by 7 bases; unmatched bases: 10. This CDR3 contains 15 residues. Per the germline V gene, CDR1 is MNHEY and CDR2 is SVGAGI.

This clone has a handful of counts. The chain is built from TRBV25-1 and TRBJ2-7, with D unclear. The V end lost 2 bases, the J end lost 3 bases, and 5 bases lay between the germline ends. The CDR3 is 12 amino acids. Germline CDR1 is MGHDK and CDR2 is SYGVNS. The CDR3 here is CASSEQLYEQYF. Written as DNA, the CDR3 is TGTGCCAGCAGTGAACAGCTCTACGAGCAGTACTTC.

The rearrangement uses TRBV6-6 and TRBJ2-7, with D possibly matching TRBD1 (6 bases). This CDR3 is built from 15 residues. The V and J ends lost 0 bases and 4 bases respectively, with 13 bases between them. CDR1 is MNHNY, CDR2 SVGAGI, per germline (reference sequence). The CDR3 sequence: CASSYSSNRAYEQYF. The CDR3 region has the DNA TGTGCCAGCAGTTACTCGTCAAACAGGGCGTACGAGCAGTACTTC.

The V call is TRBV30, the J call TRBJ2-4; D may be TRBD1 or TRBD2 (5 bases each). The CDR3 contains 18 residues. CDR1 and CDR2 (germline): GTSNPN, SVGIG (reference sequence). Trimming removed 2 bases at V and 0 bases at J, with 20 bases between. The CDR3 DNA follows: TGTGCCTGGAGTTCCGACTCGGGACGCAGCCTAGCCAAAAACATTCAGTACTTC. This gives the protein CAWSSDSGRSLAKNIQYF.

The CDR3: CASSLDRDTQYF. For the CDR3, the DNA is TGTGCCAGCAGCTTAGATCGTGATACGCAGTATTTT. The rearrangement uses TRBV11-2 and TRBJ2-3; no firm D call. The CDR3 has 12 residues. CDR1 is SGHAT, CDR2 FQNNGV, per germline. V shed 0 bases and J shed 6 bases, with 4 bases lying between them.

The chain has TRBV6-1 and TRBJ1-5; no firm D call. CDR1 and CDR2 (germline): MNHNS, SASEGT. Trimming shortened V by 6 bases and J by 9 bases, and 12 bases separated the two germline ends. The CDR3 is 12 amino acids. The CDR3 reads CASRGIYRPQHF. The CDR3 DNA sequence: TGTGCCAGCAGGGGAATTTATCGGCCCCAGCATTTT.

The chain carries TRBV28 and TRBJ2-7, with D tentatively TRBD2 (6 bases). The ends were cut back, 9 bases at V and 2 bases at J, with 20 bases in the middle. Germline V gene sequence: CDR1 MDHEN, CDR2 SYDVKM. This CDR3 has 15 residues. The CDR3 is CASFKVGGTPYEQYF. The CDR3 coding sequence is TGTGCCAGTTTTAAGGTGGGCGGGACCCCCTACGAGCAGTACTTC.

This clone was detected only once. The chain carries TRBV15 and TRBJ1-6; 8 bases align to TRBD1. Germline CDR1 reads LNHNV; CDR2 reads YYDKDF (reference sequence). Trimming removed 2 bases from V and 10 bases from J; junction bases left unmatched: 4. This CDR3 region has 14 residues. CDR3 sequence (DNA): TGTGCCACCAGCAGACAGGGGGCGGCCTCACCCCTCCACTTT. Amino acid sequence: CATSRQGAASPLHF.

The chain links TRBV4-2 to TRBJ1-5; D remains unclear. The CDR3 loop spans 15 amino acids. V was cut by 0 bases and J by 0 bases, with 6 bases left in between. The germline V gene encodes CDR1 LGHNA and CDR2 YNFKEQ. The CDR3 DNA reads as TGTGCCAGCAGCCAAGATCGGGGTAGCAATCAGCCCCAGCATTTT. Its translation is CASSQDRGSNQPQHF.

The CDR3 protein is CASSQDSPGQETQYF. The CDR3 DNA is TGCGCCAGCAGCCAAGATAGTCCGGGACAAGAGACCCAGTACTTC. The J gene is TRBJ2-5, the V gene TRBV4-1, with a possible D match to TRBD2 (5 bases). The CDR3 spans 15 residues. V was cut by 0 bases and J by 2 bases, with 10 bases left in between. CDR1 and CDR2 (germline): MGHRA, YSYEKL.

This clone was seen more than once but under ten times. The rearrangement uses TRBV9 and TRBJ1-1; D possibly corresponds to TRBD1 (5 bases). Trimming stripped 0 bases from V and 2 bases from J, with 8 bases between. Germline V gene data show CDR1 as SGDLS and CDR2 as YYNGEE. This CDR3 comprises 14 residues. This CDR3 is CASSVVTGNTEAFF. The CDR3 nucleotides read TGTGCCAGCAGCGTAGTTACAGGTAACACTGAAGCTTTCTTT.